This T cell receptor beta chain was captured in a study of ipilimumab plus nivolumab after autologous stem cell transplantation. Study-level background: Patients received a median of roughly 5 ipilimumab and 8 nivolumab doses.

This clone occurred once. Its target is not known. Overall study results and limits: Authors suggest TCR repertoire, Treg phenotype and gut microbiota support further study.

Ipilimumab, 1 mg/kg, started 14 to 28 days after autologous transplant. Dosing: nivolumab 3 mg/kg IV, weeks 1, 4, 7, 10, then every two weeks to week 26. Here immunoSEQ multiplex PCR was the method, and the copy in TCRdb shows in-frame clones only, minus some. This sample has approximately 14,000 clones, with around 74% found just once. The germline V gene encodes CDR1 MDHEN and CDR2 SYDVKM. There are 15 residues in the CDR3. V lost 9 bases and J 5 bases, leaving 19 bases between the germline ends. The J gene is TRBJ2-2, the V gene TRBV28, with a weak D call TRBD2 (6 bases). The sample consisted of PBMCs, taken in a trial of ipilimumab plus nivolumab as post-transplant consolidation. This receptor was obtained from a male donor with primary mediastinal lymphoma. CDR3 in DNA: TGTGCCAGGTCGCTCGGCGGGACTGGGACCGGGGAGCTGTTTTTT. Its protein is CARSLGGTGTGELFF.